What follows is one TCR beta chain and its context. The V gene lost 1 base and the J gene lost 1 base, with 4 bases spanning the gap. This CDR3 is 13 amino acids long. Germline assignment: CDR1 MNHEY and CDR2 SMNVEV (reference sequence). This entry is derived from a study of blood T cell repertoires in COVID-19. Study information: From the United States, Italy and Spain came samples of acute and convalescent COVID-19. T cells, B-cell-depleted T cells, or PBMCs provided the cDNA or gDNA that served as material.

Assay used: immunoSEQ multiplex PCR; TCRdb lists only in-frame clones, some missing. The table lists fewer than 50,000 clones, nearly 80% of them singletons. This chain links TRBV27 with TRBJ1-1; D is uncertain. This TCR was recovered from a man aged 65 to 79 with acute or convalescent COVID-19. Sequenced: peripheral blood. CDR3 region: CASSLWRNTEAFF. CDR3 bases: TGTGCCAGCAGTTTATGGAGGAACACTGAAGCTTTCTTT.